The text below deals with one TCR beta chain. The clone's antigen remains unknown. There are no base qualities to consult, and no much larger clone falls within one base. Collaborating institutions collected whole blood in K2EDTA tubes following their own protocols. For TCRbeta analysis, collaborators shipped samples in one of three forms: frozen whole blood, isolated PBMCs, or DNA extracted from either of those sample types. Counted from cysteine to phenylalanine, this CDR3 has 14 amino acids. Just the 42-base CDR3 DNA is kept, in frame starting at base 1. Trimming at the junction amounts to 0 bases on V and 5 bases on J, and the germline ends lie 10 bases apart. CDR1 and CDR2 (SEHNR, FQNEAQ) derive from the germline V gene (reference sequence). TCRbeta CDR3 regions were amplified from genomic DNA using the immunoSEQ Assay, a bias-controlled multiplex PCR. In the original analysis: Nucleated cell counts per sample were estimated from amplification of reference gene primers within the assay. To quantify the absolute abundance of each unique TCRbeta CDR3 rearrangement, sequence reads were collapsed and filtered. For each sample, productive Simpson clonality was calculated by taking the square root of Simpson's diversity index across productive rearrangements. Sourced from immuneACCESS, this table was stored by TCRdb with only in-frame sequences that have V and J called. A share of the clones is absent; for the studies checked, an unresolved V gene accounts for under half, and the remainder has no known explanation. V, J and clone size derive from that table, while D and trimming were established from the DNA sequence. The sample profile shows some 190,000 clones; 80% to 90% of them were found once. The top ten clonotypes cover 9.5% to 12% of the sample.

The entry originates in a study of blood T cell repertoires in COVID-19 (dated by TCRdb to the early 2020s). Regarding the complete study: Samples covering the acute and convalescent phases of COVID-19 were provided by collaborators in the United States, Italy and Spain. Nearly every sample came with metadata listing a de-identified subject ID, COVID-19 status, age in years and sex. Samples came from the ongoing ImmuneRACE study (first 160 participants) plus 1,254 subjects from 6 global collaborators. HLA class I and class II types, where available, came from metadata supplied by the sample provider rather than from assay-based typing. The repertoires were released in a freely available public database intended as a resource for research on the immune response to SARS-CoV-2. The dataset comprised deeply sampled blood TCRbeta repertoires from subjects exposed to, actively infected with, or recovered from COVID-19. The material from the prospective study consisted of cDNA or gDNA derived from T cells, B-cell-depleted T cells, or PBMCs.

General findings and caveats noted by the study authors: Clinical and demographic metadata were provided uncurated, with the amount varying by source and participant.

The receptor chain draws on TRBV7-9 and TRBJ1-1, and TRBD1 may be the D gene, going by 5 matching bases. The sequenced material came from peripheral blood. The clonotype was recovered from a human donor with active or convalescent COVID-19. The donor label of this sample is uncertain. The CDR3 is CASSLAQTVTEAFF. The bases are TGTGCCAGCAGCTTAGCACAGACAGTAACTGAAGCTTTCTTT.